Following are 15 T cell receptor beta chains from one sample sequenced in a study of blood T cell repertoires in COVID-19. TCRdb's copy holds only in-frame clones and misses some; the assay was immunoSEQ multiplex PCR. Of under 350,000 clones in the sample, approximately 86% were seen once. The sample was PBMCs or T cells enriched from blood (not recorded which). Receptor source: a woman aged 40 to 49 with acute COVID-19.

The V gene is TRBV6-5, the J gene TRBJ2-7; tentative D call: TRBD2 (5 bases). From germline, CDR1 is MNHEY and CDR2 SVGAGI. The CDR3 totals 14 residues. Trimming pared 6 bases from V and 2 bases from J, leaving 14 bases between. CDR3: CASRTIGRAYEQYF. The CDR3 DNA sequence: TGTGCCAGCAGAACCATCGGGCGGGCCTACGAGCAGTACTTC.

This chain uses TRBV24-1 with TRBJ2-1; 7 bases are shared with TRBD2. In germline, CDR1 is KGHDR, CDR2 SFDVKD. Trimming cost V 4 bases and J 0 bases; bases outside gene matches: 14. The CDR3 runs to 19 residues. Written as DNA, the CDR3 is TGTGCCACCAGTGACTATACAACGGGACTAACGAACTCCTACAATGAGCAGTTCTTC. It specifies CATSDYTTGLTNSYNEQFF.

This chain connects TRBV19 to TRBJ2-1, with 10 bases matching TRBD2. The J segment lost 7 bases and the V segment lost 6 bases, leaving 12 bases of the junction unmatched. CDR1 LNHDA and CDR2 SQIVND come from the germline V gene (reference sequence). This CDR3 spans 16 amino acids. The CDR3 region is CASSGLAAQEGNEQFF. Written as DNA, the CDR3 is TGTGCCAGTAGCGGACTAGCGGCCCAGGAGGGTAATGAGCAGTTCTTC.

V and J are TRBV13 and TRBJ2-3; 9 nucleotides line up with TRBD2. The V and J ends lost 4 bases and 2 bases, in that order; junction bases with no gene match: 16. The V gene's germline CDR1 is PRHDT and CDR2 FYEKMQ (reference sequence). The CDR3 has 19 amino acids. CDR3 sequence (DNA): TGTGCCAGCAGCTACTTAAACCCGGGACTAGCTTTTTCCACAGATACGCAGTATTTT. This encodes CASSYLNPGLAFSTDTQYF.

V gene TRBV12-5 combines with J gene TRBJ2-2, with 8 bases matching TRBD2. CDR3 size: 17 residues. The germline gives CDR1 LGHNT, CDR2 FRNRAP. With 2 bases clipped from V and 3 bases from J, the junction kept 8 bases outside the gene matches. The CDR3 region is CASGLPQAGDYTGELFF. CDR3 sequence (DNA): TGTGCTAGTGGTTTGCCCCAAGCGGGGGATTACACCGGGGAGCTGTTTTTT. Looking up the rest from reference TRBV12-5 and TRBJ2-2 gives the full variable domain: DARVTQTPRHKVTEMGQEVTMRCQPILGHNTVFWYRQTMMQGLELLAYFRNRAPLDDSGMPKDRFSAEMPDATLATLKIQPSEPRDSAVYFCASGLPQAGDYTGELFFGEGSRLTVL.

This clone showed up just once. The V gene is TRBV7-2, the J gene TRBJ2-3; possible D gene TRBD1, 6 bases. The germline gives CDR1 SGHTA, CDR2 FQGNSA. The CDR3 covers 15 residues. Trimming took 5 bases from V and 1 from J, leaving 13 bases between them. Here the CDR3 DNA reads TGTGCCAGCAGCACCCGCAGGGGAGGCACAGATACGCAGTATTTT. It codes for CASSTRRGGTDTQYF.

The chain links TRBV28 to TRBJ2-5; D gene ambiguous. Looked up from germline, CDR1 is MDHEN and CDR2 is SYDVKM. The CDR3 contains 14 residues. V shed 1 base and J shed 5 bases, with 11 bases lying between them. CDR3 sequence: CASSLYPARETQYF. Here the CDR3 DNA reads TGTGCCAGCAGTTTATACCCCGCCAGGGAGACCCAGTACTTC.

CDR3 nucleotide sequence: TGTGCCAGCAGTCCGGAGGGAGGGATCCCGGATAAGAATGAAAAACTGTTTTTT. It encodes CASSPEGGIPDKNEKLFF. The chain is built from TRBV6-2 or TRBV6-3 and TRBJ1-4, with no clear D. V was pared by 5 bases and J by 5 bases, with 24 bases between. There are 18 residues in the CDR3. Germline V gene sequence: CDR1 MNHEY, CDR2 SVGEGT.

The rearrangement joins TRBV27 to TRBJ1-6; D may be TRBD1 (6 bases). The CDR3 is 14 residues long. Germline V gene data show CDR1 as MNHEY and CDR2 as SMNVEV (reference sequence). Trimming pared 5 bases from V and 10 bases from J, leaving 15 bases between. DNA for the CDR3: TGTGCCAGCAGTGAACAGGGTGTCCGGTCACCCCTCCACTTT. Encoded protein: CASSEQGVRSPLHF.

The chain combines TRBV27 with TRBJ1-1; D may be TRBD1 (5 bases). CDR1 MNHEY and CDR2 SMNVEV come from the germline V gene (reference sequence). The V end lost 8 bases, the J end lost 3 bases, and 16 bases lay between the germline ends. This CDR3 has 14 residues. The CDR3 sequence: CASLAYPGDTEAFF. CDR3 DNA: TGTGCCAGCTTAGCATATCCGGGGGACACTGAAGCTTTCTTT.

V gene TRBV14 combines with J gene TRBJ1-2; TRBD1 might be the D (6 bases). Deletions cut 3 bases from V and 3 bases from J, with 14 bases between. The CDR3 has 15 residues. Looked up from germline, CDR1 is SGHDN and CDR2 is FVKESK. CDR3 protein: CASSQVGQSHYGYTF. The CDR3 bases are TGTGCCAGCAGCCAGGTTGGACAGAGCCACTATGGCTACACCTTC. The complete variable domain, with remaining parts taken from reference TRBV14 and TRBJ1-2, reads EAGVTQFPSHSVIEKGQTVTLRCDPISGHDNLYWYRRVMGKEIKFLLHFVKESKQDESGMPNNRFLAERTGGTYSTLKVQPAELEDSGVYFCASSQVGQSHYGYTFGSGTRLTVV.

This clone showed up just a few times. The chain employs TRBV4-3 and TRBJ2-7; D possibly corresponds to TRBD1 (6 bases). Per germline, CDR1 LGHNA and CDR2 YSLEER. The CDR3 contains 16 residues. With 2 bases removed from V and 3 bases from J, the gap between germline ends came to 17 bases. The CDR3 spells CASSQFEQGDLYEQYF. The DNA for the CDR3 is TGCGCCAGCAGCCAATTTGAACAGGGAGACCTCTACGAGCAGTACTTC.

This clone was observed a single time. The rearrangement links TRBV5-4 to TRBJ1-2, with D possibly being TRBD1 (5 bases). The CDR3 spans 12 residues. Germline assignment: CDR1 SGHNT and CDR2 YYREEE (reference sequence). The V end lost 2 bases, the J end lost 7 bases, and 9 bases lay between the germline ends. As DNA, the CDR3 is TGTGCCAGCAGCTTTTTTCAGGGTGGCTACACCTTC. Protein sequence: CASSFFQGGYTF. Together with reference TRBV5-4 and TRBJ1-2, the CDR3 gives the full variable domain: ETGVTQSPTHLIKTRGQQVTLRCSSQSGHNTVSWYQQALGQGPQFIFQYYREEENGRGNFPPRFSGLQFPNYSSELNVNALELDDSALYLCASSFFQGGYTFGSGTRLTVV.

The CDR3 reads CASSPGGGGTEAFF. The CDR3 DNA is TGTGCCAGCAGCCCCGGGGGTGGGGGCACTGAAGCTTTCTTT. The rearrangement links TRBV11-2 to TRBJ1-1; a weak D match, TRBD1 (5 bases). This CDR3 has 14 residues. The V end was cut by 5 bases, the J end by 4 bases, with 14 bases between. CDR1 is SGHAT and CDR2 is FQNNGV in the germline V gene. The full variable domain, with the rest looked up from reference TRBV11-2 and TRBJ1-1, is EAGVAQSPRYKIIEKRQSVAFWCNPISGHATLYWYQQILGQGPKLLIQFQNNGVVDDSQLPKDRFSAERLKGVDSTLKIQPAKLEDSAVYLCASSPGGGGTEAFFGQGTRLTVV.

The rearrangement uses TRBV20-1 and TRBJ2-6; D gene ambiguous. The V and J ends lost 3 bases and 0 bases respectively, with 6 bases between them. There are 14 residues in the CDR3. Germline V gene sequence: CDR1 DFQATT, CDR2 SNEGSKA (reference sequence). This CDR3 reads CSASSHSGANVLTF. The CDR3 DNA reads TGCAGTGCTAGTAGCCACTCTGGGGCCAACGTCCTGACTTTC.